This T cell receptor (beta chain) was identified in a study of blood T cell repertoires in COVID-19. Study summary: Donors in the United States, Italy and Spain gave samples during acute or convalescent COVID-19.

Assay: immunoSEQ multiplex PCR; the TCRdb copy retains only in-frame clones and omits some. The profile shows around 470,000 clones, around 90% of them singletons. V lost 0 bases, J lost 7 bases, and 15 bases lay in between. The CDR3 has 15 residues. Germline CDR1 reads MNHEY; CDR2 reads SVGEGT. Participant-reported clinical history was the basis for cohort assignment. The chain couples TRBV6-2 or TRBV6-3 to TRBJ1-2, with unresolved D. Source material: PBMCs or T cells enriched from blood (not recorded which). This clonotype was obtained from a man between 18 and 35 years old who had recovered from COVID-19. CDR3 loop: CASSYSNTRESGYTF. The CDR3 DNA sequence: TGTGCCAGCAGTTACTCGAATACACGGGAGAGTGGCTACACCTTC.